This TCR beta chain was identified in a study of blood T cell repertoires in COVID-19. Whole-study context: Acute and convalescent COVID-19 samples came from the United States, Italy and Spain.

In the study's own analysis: Amplification of reference gene primers was used by the study to estimate nucleated cell counts. TCRdb's copy holds only in-frame clones and misses some; the assay was immunoSEQ multiplex PCR. V and J calls and clone size are copied from that table; D and trimming were computed from the DNA. The sample holds around 34,000 clones, about 80% seen once. The CDR3 totals 14 residues. The ends were cut back, 3 bases at V and 0 bases at J, with 8 bases in the middle. Looked up from germline, CDR1 is WNHNN and CDR2 is SYGVQD (reference sequence). The sequenced sample was peripheral blood. The sequence derives from a woman aged 70-85 years with acute or convalescent COVID-19. The genes are TRBV10-1 and TRBJ2-5, with D tentatively TRBD1 (6 bases). DNA of the CDR3: TGCGCCAGCAGTGACGGACAGCACCAAGAGACCCAGTACTTC. Amino acid sequence: CASSDGQHQETQYF.